Listed below are T cell receptor beta chains from one sample, sequenced in a study of Ad26.COV2.S vaccination and SARS-CoV-2 variants. Data came from immunoSEQ multiplex PCR; TCRdb stores just in-frame clones and leaves some out. The data show about 420,000 clones, roughly 90% seen once. The material sequenced was peripheral blood, taken in a trial of Ad26.COV2.S vaccine versus placebo. These receptors were taken from a person aged 18-65 years who received the Ad26.COV2.S COVID-19 vaccine or a placebo. Both conserved end residues are part of each CDR3. A D gene is named only where the DNA matches it firmly. Where a row states a size, it is once, few, many or the class of an expanded clone; other rows omit it.

j_call | clone_size | v_call | d_call | cdr3_aa | cdr3_nt
TRBJ2-7 | NA | TRBV18 | NA | CASSPRYSPGAHEQYF | TGTGCCAGCTCACCAAGGTACAGCCCGGGGGCCCACGAGCAGTACTTC
TRBJ2-3 | NA | TRBV3-1/TRBV3-2 | TRBD2 | CASNPRGLASDTQYF | TGTGCCAGCAACCCAAGGGGACTAGCATCAGATACGCAGTATTTT
TRBJ2-5 | NA | TRBV7-8 | TRBD2 | CASSQLAGFQETQYF | TGTGCCAGCAGTCAGCTAGCGGGGTTTCAAGAGACCCAGTACTTC
TRBJ1-6 | once | TRBV6-2/TRBV6-3 | TRBD1 | CASSQAGGYGSPLHF | TGTGCCAGCAGCCAGGCAGGGGGCTACGGGTCACCCCTCCACTTT
TRBJ2-5 | NA | TRBV6-2/TRBV6-3 | NA | CASSYSRGGRWQETQYF | TGTGCCAGCAGTTACTCGAGAGGGGGGCGTTGGCAAGAGACCCAGTACTTC
TRBJ2-7 | NA | TRBV9 | NA | CASSGTDLGYEQYF | TGTGCCAGCAGCGGGACAGATCTTGGCTACGAGCAGTACTTC
TRBJ2-3 | NA | TRBV11-3 | TRBD1 | CASSLTGGLDTQYF | TGTGCCAGCAGCTTGACAGGGGGCCTGGATACGCAGTATTTT
TRBJ1-2 | NA | TRBV10-3 | TRBD1 | CATWRGQGESGYTF | TGTGCCACCTGGAGGGGACAGGGGGAGAGTGGCTACACCTTC
TRBJ2-7 | NA | TRBV20-1 | NA | CSASPQGHYEQYF | TGCAGTGCTAGTCCACAGGGCCACTACGAGCAGTACTTC
TRBJ2-3 | NA | TRBV7-2 | NA | CASSSAADTQYF | TGTGCCAGCAGCTCTGCGGCAGATACGCAGTATTTT
TRBJ1-4 | NA | TRBV18 | TRBD1 | CASSPGQGAKVFF | TGTGCCAGCTCACCTGGGCAGGGGGCTAAAGTGTTTTTT
TRBJ2-1 | NA | TRBV11-2 | TRBD1 | CASSTPGQGANEQFF | TGTGCCAGCAGCACCCCGGGACAGGGGGCCAATGAGCAGTTCTTC
TRBJ2-2 | NA | TRBV19 | NA | CASSLQDGLRELFF | TGTGCCAGTAGTTTGCAAGATGGGCTCCGGGAGCTGTTTTTT
TRBJ2-2 | NA | TRBV27 | TRBD1 | CASSLRTGGYTGELFF | TGTGCCAGCAGTCTTAGGACAGGGGGGTACACCGGGGAGCTGTTTTTT
TRBJ1-5 | NA | TRBV6-5 | NA | CASSYRLDQPQHF | TGTGCCAGCAGTTACCGACTTGATCAGCCCCAGCATTTT
TRBJ2-2 | NA | TRBV4-2 | NA | CASSQDGRGGGMFF | TGTGCCAGCAGCCAAGATGGAAGGGGGGGTGGGATGTTTTTT